This paragraph covers one T cell receptor beta chain sequence. The antigen is unknown. These data come from a study of T cell responses to AZD1222 COVID-19 vaccine. This CDR3 comprises 13 residues. CDR1 is SGHRS, CDR2 YFSETQ, per germline. The junction had 3 bases not matched to a gene; V was cut back by 4 bases and J by 7 bases. Generated by immunoSEQ multiplex PCR, the TCRdb table keeps only in-frame clones and is missing some. The sample records 84,000 or so clones, roughly nine tenths being singletons. General study findings and limits: Donors, mostly white British, included more females; clonal diversity was possibly underestimated.

V and J are TRBV5-1 and TRBJ2-1, with 9 bases identical to TRBD1. Sequencing used peripheral blood, obtained on day 0 of AZD1222 vaccination. The source of this sequence is an adult in good health. The CDR3 DNA follows: TGCGCCAGCAGCGGACAGGGGATAAATGAGCAGTTCTTC. This translates into CASSGQGINEQFF.